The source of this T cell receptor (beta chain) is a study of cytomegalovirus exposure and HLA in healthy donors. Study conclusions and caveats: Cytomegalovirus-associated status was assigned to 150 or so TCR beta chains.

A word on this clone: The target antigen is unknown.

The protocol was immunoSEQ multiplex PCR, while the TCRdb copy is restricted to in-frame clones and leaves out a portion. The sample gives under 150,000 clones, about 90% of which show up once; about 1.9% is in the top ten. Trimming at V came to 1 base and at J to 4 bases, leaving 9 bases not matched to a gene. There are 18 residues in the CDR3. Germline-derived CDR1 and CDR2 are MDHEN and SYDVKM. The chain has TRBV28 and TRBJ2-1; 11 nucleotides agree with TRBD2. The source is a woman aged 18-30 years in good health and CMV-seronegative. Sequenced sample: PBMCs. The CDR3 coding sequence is TGTGCCAGCAGTTTATTGGGAAATAGCGGGAGGGGGTACAATGAGCAGTTCTTC. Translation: CASSLLGNSGRGYNEQFF.